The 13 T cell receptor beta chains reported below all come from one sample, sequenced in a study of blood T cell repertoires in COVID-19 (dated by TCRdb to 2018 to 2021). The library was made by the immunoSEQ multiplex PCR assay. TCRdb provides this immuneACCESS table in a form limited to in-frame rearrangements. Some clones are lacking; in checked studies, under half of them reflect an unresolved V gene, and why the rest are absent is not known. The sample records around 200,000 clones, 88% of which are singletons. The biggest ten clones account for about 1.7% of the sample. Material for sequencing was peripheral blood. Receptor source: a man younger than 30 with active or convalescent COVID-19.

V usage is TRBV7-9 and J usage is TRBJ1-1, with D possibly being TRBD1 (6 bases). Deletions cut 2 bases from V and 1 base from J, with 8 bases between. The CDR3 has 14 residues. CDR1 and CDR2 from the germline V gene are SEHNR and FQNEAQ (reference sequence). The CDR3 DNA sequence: TGTGCCAGCAGCTTATTGGGACAGAACACTGAAGCTTTCTTT. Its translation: CASSLLGQNTEAFF.

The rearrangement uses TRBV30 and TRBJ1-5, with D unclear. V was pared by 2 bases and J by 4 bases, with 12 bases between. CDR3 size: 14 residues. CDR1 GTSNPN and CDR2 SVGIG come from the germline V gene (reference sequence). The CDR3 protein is CAWSTGGANQPQHF. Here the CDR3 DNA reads TGTGCCTGGAGTACGGGAGGTGCAAATCAGCCCCAGCATTTT.

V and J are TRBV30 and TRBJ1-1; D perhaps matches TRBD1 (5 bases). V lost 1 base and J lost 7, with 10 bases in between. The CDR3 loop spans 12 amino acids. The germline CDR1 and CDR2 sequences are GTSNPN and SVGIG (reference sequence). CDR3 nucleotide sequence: TGTGCCTGGAGTGGGGGCTACGATGAAGCTTTCTTT. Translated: CAWSGGYDEAFF.

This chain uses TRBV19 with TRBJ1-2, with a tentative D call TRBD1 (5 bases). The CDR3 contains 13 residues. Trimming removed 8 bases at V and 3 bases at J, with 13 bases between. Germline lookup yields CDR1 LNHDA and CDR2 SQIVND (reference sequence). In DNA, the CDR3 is TGTGCCAGTCGAATGGGGCGGTACTATGGCTACACCTTC. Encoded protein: CASRMGRYYGYTF.

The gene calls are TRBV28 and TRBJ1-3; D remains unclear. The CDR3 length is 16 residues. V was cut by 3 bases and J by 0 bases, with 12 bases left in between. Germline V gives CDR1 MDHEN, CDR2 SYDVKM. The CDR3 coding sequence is TGTGCCAGCAGTTTGGGAGGCGAGCTCTCTGGAAACACCATATATTTT. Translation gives CASSLGGELSGNTIYF.

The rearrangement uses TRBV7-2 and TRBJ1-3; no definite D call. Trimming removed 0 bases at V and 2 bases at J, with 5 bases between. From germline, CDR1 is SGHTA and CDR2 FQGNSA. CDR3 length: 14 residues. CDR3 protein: CASSLAGTGNTIYF. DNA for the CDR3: TGTGCCAGCAGCTTAGCCGGGACTGGAAACACCATATATTTT.

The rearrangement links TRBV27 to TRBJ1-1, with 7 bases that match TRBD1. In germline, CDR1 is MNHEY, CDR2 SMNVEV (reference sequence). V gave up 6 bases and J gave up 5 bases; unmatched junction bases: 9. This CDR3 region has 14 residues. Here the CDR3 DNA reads TGTGCCAGCAGCCAACAGGGGTGGGGGACTGAAGCTTTCTTT. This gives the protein CASSQQGWGTEAFF.

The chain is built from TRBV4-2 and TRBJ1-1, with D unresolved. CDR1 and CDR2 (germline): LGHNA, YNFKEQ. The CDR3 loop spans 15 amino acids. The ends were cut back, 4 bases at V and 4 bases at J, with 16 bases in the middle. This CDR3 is CASSPIGVSGTEAFF. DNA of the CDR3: TGTGCCAGCAGCCCCATCGGGGTGTCGGGCACTGAAGCTTTCTTT.

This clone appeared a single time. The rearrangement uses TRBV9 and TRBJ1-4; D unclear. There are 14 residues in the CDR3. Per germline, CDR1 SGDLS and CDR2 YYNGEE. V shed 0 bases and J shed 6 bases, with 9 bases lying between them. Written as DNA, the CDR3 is TGTGCCAGCAGCGTAGACCCTACGCATGAAAAACTGTTTTTT. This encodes CASSVDPTHEKLFF.

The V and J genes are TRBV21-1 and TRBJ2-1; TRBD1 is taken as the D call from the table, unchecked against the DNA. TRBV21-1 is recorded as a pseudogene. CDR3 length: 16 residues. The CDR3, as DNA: TGTGCCAGCAGCAAAGTCAGGAGACAGGCTTACAATGAGCAGTTCTTC. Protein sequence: CASSKVRRQAYNEQFF.

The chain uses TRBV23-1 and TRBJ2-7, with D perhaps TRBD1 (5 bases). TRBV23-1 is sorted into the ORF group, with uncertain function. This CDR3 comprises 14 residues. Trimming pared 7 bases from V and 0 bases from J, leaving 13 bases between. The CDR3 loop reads CASTPDRHSYEQYF. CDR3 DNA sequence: TGCGCCAGCACCCCCGACAGACACTCCTACGAGCAGTACTTC.

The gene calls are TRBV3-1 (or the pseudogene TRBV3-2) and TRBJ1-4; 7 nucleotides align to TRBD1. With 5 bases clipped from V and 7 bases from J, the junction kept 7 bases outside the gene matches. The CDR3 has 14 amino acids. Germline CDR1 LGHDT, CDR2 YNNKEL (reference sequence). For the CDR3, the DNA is TGTGCCAGCAGCTCGACAGGGTATGTTGAAAAACTGTTTTTT. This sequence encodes CASSSTGYVEKLFF.

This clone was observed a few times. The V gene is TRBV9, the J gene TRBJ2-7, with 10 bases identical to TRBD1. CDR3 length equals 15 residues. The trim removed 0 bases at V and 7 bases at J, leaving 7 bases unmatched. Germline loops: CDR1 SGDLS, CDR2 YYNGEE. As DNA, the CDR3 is TGTGCCAGCAGCGTAGGCGACAGGGGGCCGTTTGAGCAGTACTTC. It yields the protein CASSVGDRGPFEQYF.